This T cell receptor beta chain was recovered during a study of T cell responses to AZD1222 COVID-19 vaccine. Of note for this clone: Antigen: not known.

Trimming cost V 3 bases and J 5 bases, with 20 bases left between them. CDR1 and CDR2 from the germline V gene are SGHVS and FNYEAQ. The CDR3 runs 17 residues. Study results and limitations: Two AZD1222 doses significantly raised spike-specific TCR breadth and depth over controls. Vaccine-associated CD4 TCRs ranged over spike, dominating at 160-218 and 743-854.

The table came from immunoSEQ multiplex PCR; TCRdb's copy has only in-frame clones and leaves some out. The sample lists 95,000 to 150,000 clones, over 85% seen once, with 8.4% in the top ten. The source material was peripheral blood, sampled on day 0 of AZD1222 vaccination. The TCR comes from an adult in good health. The chain uses TRBV7-6 and TRBJ2-1; D is perhaps TRBD1 (6 bases). CDR3 amino acids: CASSLRVAGVLDNEQFF. The DNA of the CDR3 is TGTGCCAGCAGCTTGAGAGTCGCAGGGGTTTTAGACAATGAGCAGTTCTTC.